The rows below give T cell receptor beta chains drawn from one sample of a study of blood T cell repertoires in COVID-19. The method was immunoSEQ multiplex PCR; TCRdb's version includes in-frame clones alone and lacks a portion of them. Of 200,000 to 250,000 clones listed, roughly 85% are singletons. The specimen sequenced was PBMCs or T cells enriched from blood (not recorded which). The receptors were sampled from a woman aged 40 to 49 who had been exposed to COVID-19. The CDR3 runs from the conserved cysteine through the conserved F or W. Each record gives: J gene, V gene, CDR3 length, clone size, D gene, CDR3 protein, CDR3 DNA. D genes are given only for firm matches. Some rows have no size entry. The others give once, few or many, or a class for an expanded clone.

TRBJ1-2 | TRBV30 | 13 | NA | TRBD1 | CACTTGGQYGYTF | TGTGCCTGTACGACAGGGGGCCAATATGGCTACACCTTC
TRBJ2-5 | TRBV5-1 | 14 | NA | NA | CASSSPSGQETQYF | TGCGCCAGCAGCTCGCCCAGCGGGCAAGAGACCCAGTACTTC
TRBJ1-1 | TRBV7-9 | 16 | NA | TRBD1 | CASSPQSGQGISEAFF | TGTGCCAGCAGCCCCCAGTCGGGACAGGGGATCAGTGAAGCTTTCTTT
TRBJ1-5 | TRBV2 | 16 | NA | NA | CASSATGKGSNQPQHF | TGTGCCAGCAGTGCTACAGGGAAAGGAAGCAATCAGCCCCAGCATTTT
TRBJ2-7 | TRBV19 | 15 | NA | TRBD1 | CASSTSQGASGEQYF | TGTGCCAGTAGCACCTCACAGGGGGCATCAGGGGAGCAGTACTTC
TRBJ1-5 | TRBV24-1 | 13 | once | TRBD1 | CATGQGVGQPQHF | TGTGCCACAGGACAGGGTGTAGGTCAGCCCCAGCATTTT
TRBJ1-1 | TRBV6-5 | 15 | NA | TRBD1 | CASSYSNRGIAEAFF | TGTGCCAGCAGTTACTCGAACAGGGGGATCGCTGAAGCTTTCTTT
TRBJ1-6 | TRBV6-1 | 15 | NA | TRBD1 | CASSEGDRVNSPLHF | TGTGCCAGCAGTGAAGGAGACAGGGTGAATTCACCCCTCCACTTT
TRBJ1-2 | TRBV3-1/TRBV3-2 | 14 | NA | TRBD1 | CASSLPGQEFGYTF | TGTGCCAGCAGTTTGCCGGGACAGGAGTTTGGCTACACCTTC
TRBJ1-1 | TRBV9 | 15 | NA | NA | CASSPGNRANTEAFF | TGTGCCAGCAGCCCGGGGAACAGGGCCAACACTGAAGCTTTCTTT
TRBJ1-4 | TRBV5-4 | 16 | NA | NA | CASSFGGAATNEKLFF | TGTGCCAGCAGCTTTGGGGGGGCGGCAACTAATGAAAAACTGTTTTTT
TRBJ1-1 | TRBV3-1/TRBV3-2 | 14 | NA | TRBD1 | CASSQRQGGGEAFF | TGTGCCAGCAGCCAACGACAGGGTGGCGGTGAAGCTTTCTTT
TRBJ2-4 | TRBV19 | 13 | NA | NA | CASSINRQNIQYF | TGTGCCAGTAGTATTAACAGACAAAACATTCAGTACTTC
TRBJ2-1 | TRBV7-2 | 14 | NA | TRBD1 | CASSPGQTPWEQFF | TGTGCCAGCAGCCCGGGACAGACCCCTTGGGAGCAGTTCTTC
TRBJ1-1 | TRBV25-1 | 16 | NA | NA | CASSESGNRLNSGAFF | TGTGCCAGCAGTGAATCGGGTAACAGGCTGAACAGTGGGGCTTTCTTT
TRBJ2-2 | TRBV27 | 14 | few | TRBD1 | CASSLWTGSGELFF | TGTGCCAGCAGTCTCTGGACAGGGTCCGGGGAGCTGTTTTTT
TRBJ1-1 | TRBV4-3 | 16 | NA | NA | CASSQAGYRDVPEAFF | TGCGCCAGCAGCCAAGCGGGGTACAGGGACGTTCCTGAAGCTTTCTTT
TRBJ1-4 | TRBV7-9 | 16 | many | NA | CASSLVFAGEGEKLFF | TGTGCCAGCAGCTTAGTATTTGCAGGGGAGGGTGAAAAACTGTTTTTT
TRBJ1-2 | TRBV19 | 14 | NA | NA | CASSIQQAPYGYTF | TGTGCCAGTAGTATTCAGCAGGCTCCCTATGGCTACACCTTC
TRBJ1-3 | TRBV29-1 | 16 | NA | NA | CSVVTGSPFSGNTIYF | TGCAGCGTTGTAACAGGGTCCCCTTTCTCTGGAAACACCATATATTTT
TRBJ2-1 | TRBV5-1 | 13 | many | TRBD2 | CASSVGLGSEQFF | TGCGCCAGCAGCGTAGGACTAGGGAGTGAGCAGTTCTTC
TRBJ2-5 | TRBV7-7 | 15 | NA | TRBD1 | CASSPDRGSGETQYF | TGTGCTAGCAGCCCGGACAGGGGGTCAGGGGAGACCCAGTACTTC
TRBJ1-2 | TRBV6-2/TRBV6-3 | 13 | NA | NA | CASSPRVRYGYTF | TGTGCCAGCAGTCCCCGGGTCCGCTATGGCTACACCTTC
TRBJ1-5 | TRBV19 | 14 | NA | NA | CASSIRRGYQPQHF | TGTGCCAGTAGTATACGAAGGGGGTATCAGCCCCAGCATTTT
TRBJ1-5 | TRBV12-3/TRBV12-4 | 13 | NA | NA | CASSSTGNQPQHF | TGTGCCAGCAGCTCTACAGGGAATCAGCCCCAGCATTTT
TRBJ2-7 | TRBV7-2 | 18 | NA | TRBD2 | CASSSAAGLAGGLTEQYF | TGTGCCAGCAGCTCGGCCGCGGGACTAGCGGGGGGCCTGACGGAGCAGTACTTC
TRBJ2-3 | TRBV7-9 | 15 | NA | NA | CASSLTSGSTDTQYF | TGTGCCAGCAGCTTAACCAGCGGAAGCACAGATACGCAGTATTTT
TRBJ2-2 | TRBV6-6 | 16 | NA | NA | CASRKVGGANTGELFF | TGTGCCAGCAGGAAGGTCGGCGGGGCGAACACCGGGGAGCTGTTTTTT
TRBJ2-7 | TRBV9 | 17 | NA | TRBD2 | CASSSGGLAGGAGEQYF | TGTGCCAGCAGCTCAGGCGGGCTAGCGGGGGGGGCTGGCGAGCAGTACTTC
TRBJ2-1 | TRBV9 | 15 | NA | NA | CASSLDGMGLNEQFF | TGTGCCAGCAGCCTCGACGGAATGGGGCTCAATGAGCAGTTCTTC
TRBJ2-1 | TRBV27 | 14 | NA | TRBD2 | CASSLAGGPGGQFF | TGTGCCAGCAGTTTAGCGGGGGGCCCCGGGGGGCAGTTCTTC
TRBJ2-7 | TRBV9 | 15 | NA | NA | CASSAAGTTAYEQYF | TGTGCCAGCAGCGCCGCCGGGACAACCGCCTACGAGCAGTACTTC
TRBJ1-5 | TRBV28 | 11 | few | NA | CASSTPGPQHF | TGTGCCAGCAGCACCCCGGGGCCCCAGCATTTT
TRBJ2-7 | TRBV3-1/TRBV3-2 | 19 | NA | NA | CASSQVEGRTPEVSYEQYF | TGTGCCAGCAGCCAAGTCGAGGGTCGTACCCCGGAGGTGTCCTACGAGCAGTACTTC
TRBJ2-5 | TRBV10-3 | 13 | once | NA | CAISEGTTIPQYF | TGTGCCATCAGTGAAGGAACTACCATACCCCAGTACTTC
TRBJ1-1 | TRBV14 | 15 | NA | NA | CASSQVRGRGTEAFF | TGTGCCAGCAGCCAAGTTCGTGGGAGGGGCACTGAAGCTTTCTTT
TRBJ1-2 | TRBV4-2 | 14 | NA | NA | CASGDSRQHYGYTF | TGTGCCAGCGGCGACAGTAGACAACACTATGGCTACACCTTC
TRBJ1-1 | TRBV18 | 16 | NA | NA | CASSPPGGAMNTEAFF | TGTGCCAGCTCACCCCCAGGAGGGGCCATGAACACTGAAGCTTTCTTT
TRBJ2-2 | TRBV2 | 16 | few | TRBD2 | CASSEQLAGVSGELFF | TGTGCCAGCAGTGAACAACTAGCGGGGGTCTCCGGGGAGCTGTTTTTT
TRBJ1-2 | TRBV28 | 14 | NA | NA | CASSSHQGSPGYTF | TGTGCCAGCAGTTCCCATCAGGGATCACCCGGCTACACCTTC
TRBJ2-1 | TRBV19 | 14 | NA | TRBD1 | CASSRDRGRGEQFF | TGTGCCAGTAGTAGGGACAGGGGACGGGGTGAGCAGTTCTTC
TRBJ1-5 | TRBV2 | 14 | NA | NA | CASSERRDNQPQHF | TGTGCCAGCAGTGAAAGGAGAGATAATCAGCCCCAGCATTTT
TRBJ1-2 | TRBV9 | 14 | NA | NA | CASSIRQDGGTWTF | TGTGCCAGCAGCATTAGACAGGATGGAGGTACGTGGACCTTC
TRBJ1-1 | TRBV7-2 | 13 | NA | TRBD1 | CASMRGRNTEAFF | TGTGCCAGCATGAGGGGGCGGAACACTGAAGCTTTCTTT
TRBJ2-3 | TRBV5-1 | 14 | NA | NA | CASSLRRPTDTQYF | TGCGCCAGCAGCTTGAGGAGGCCCACAGATACGCAGTATTTT
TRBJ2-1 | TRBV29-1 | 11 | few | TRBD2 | CSVEGGGVEFF | TGCAGCGTTGAAGGCGGGGGGGTAGAGTTCTTC
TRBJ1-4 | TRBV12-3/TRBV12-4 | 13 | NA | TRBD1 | CASSYQGAEKLFF | TGTGCCAGCAGTTACCAGGGGGCTGAAAAACTGTTTTTT
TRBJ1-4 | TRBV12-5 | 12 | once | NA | CASGLGELQLFF | TGTGCTAGTGGTTTGGGAGAACTGCAACTGTTTTTT